The text below deals with one T cell receptor (beta chain). Its antigen is unidentified. Assay used: immunoSEQ multiplex PCR; TCRdb lists only in-frame clones, some missing. Counted here are 15,000 to 17,000 clones, 85% to 90% occurring once; the ten biggest clones make up about 0.87%. Time point defined: newly diagnosed, previously untreated cHL patient sample. Thawed PBMCs yielded CD4+ T cells through magnetic negative selection. Acting as the comparison were PBMCs from newly diagnosed, untreated classical Hodgkin lymphoma. This entry is derived from a study of PD-1 blockade in classical Hodgkin lymphoma. Whole-study results and caveats: The repertoire differences lack a defined cause, possibly disease activity or prior therapy. Before treatment, TCR diversity in newly diagnosed patients was reportedly lower than in healthy donors.

CDR3 length: 14 amino acids. Germline V gene lookup returns CDR1 SGDLS and CDR2 YYNGEE. V lost 2 bases and J 2 bases, leaving 7 bases between the germline ends. The rearrangement joins TRBV9 to TRBJ1-4; TRBD1 is a possible D gene (5 bases). The sequence came from a human donor with classical Hodgkin lymphoma. The sequenced material came from CD4+ T cells from blood. The CDR3 DNA follows: TGTGCCAGCAGCGTGGGGCAGACTAATGAAAAACTGTTTTTT. Its translation: CASSVGQTNEKLFF.